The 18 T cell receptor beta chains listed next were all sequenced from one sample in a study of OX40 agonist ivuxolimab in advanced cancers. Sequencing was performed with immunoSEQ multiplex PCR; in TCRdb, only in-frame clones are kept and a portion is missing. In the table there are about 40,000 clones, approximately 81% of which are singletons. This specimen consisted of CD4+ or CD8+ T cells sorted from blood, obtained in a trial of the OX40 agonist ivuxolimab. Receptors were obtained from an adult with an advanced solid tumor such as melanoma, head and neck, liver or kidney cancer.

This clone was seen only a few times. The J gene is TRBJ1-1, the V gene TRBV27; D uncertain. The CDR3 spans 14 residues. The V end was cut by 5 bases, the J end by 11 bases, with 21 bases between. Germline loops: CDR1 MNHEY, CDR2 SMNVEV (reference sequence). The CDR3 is CASSLGSLSGDAFF. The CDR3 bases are TGTGCCAGCAGTCTTGGCTCCTTATCCGGAGACGCTTTCTTT.

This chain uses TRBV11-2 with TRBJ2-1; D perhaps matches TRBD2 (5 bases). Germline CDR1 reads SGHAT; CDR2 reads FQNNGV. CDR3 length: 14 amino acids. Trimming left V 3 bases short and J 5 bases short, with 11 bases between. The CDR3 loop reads CASSLALANNEQFF. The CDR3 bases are TGTGCCAGCAGCTTGGCTCTAGCCAACAATGAGCAGTTCTTC.

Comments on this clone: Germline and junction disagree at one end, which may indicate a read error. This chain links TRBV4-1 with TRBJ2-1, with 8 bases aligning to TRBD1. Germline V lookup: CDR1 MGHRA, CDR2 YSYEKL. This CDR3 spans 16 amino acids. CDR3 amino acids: CASSRQGALTYDEQFF. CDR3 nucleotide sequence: TGCGCCAGCAGCCGGCAGGGGGCGTTAACCTACGATGAGCAGTTCTTC.

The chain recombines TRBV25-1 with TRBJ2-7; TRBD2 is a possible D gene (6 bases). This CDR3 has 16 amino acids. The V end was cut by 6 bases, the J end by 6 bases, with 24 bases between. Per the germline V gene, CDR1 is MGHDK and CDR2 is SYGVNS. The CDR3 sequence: CASRGRGVSLVSEQYF. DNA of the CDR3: TGTGCCAGCAGGGGACGCGGGGTTTCCCTAGTGAGCGAGCAGTACTTC.

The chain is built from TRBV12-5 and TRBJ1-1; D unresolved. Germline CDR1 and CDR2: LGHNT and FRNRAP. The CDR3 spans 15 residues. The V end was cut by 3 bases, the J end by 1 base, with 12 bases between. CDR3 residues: CASGFTVAQNTEAFF. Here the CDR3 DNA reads TGTGCTAGTGGTTTTACGGTCGCCCAGAACACTGAAGCTTTCTTT.

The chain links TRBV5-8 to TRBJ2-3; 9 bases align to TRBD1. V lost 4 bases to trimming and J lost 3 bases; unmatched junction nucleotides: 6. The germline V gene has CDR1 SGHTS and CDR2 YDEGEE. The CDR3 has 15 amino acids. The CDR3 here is CASSLGQGDTDTQYF. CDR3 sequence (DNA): TGTGCCAGCAGCCTGGGACAGGGCGATACAGATACGCAGTATTTT.

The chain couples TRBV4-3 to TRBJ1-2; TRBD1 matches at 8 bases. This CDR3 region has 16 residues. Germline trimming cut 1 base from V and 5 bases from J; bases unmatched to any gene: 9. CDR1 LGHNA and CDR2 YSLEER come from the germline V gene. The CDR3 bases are TGCGCCAGCAGCCAAGCCCCCCAGGGGGCTGGGTATGGCTACACCTTC. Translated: CASSQAPQGAGYGYTF.

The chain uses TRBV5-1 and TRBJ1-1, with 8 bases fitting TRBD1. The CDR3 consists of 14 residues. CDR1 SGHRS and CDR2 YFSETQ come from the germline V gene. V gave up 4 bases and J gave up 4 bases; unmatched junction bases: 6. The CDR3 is CASSPGQGVTEAFF. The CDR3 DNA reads TGCGCCAGCAGCCCCGGACAGGGAGTCACTGAAGCTTTCTTT. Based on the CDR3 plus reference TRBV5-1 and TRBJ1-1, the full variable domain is KAGVTQTPRYLIKTRGQQVTLSCSPISGHRSVSWYQQTPGQGLQFLFEYFSETQRNKGNFPGRFSGRQFSNSRSEMNVSTLELGDSALYLCASSPGQGVTEAFFGQGTRLTVV.

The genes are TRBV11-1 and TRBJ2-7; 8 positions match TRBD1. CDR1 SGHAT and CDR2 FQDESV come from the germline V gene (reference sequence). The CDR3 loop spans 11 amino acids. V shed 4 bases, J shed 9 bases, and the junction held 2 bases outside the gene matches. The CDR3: CASSSDRGQYF. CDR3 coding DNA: TGTGCCAGCAGCTCCGACAGGGGGCAGTACTTC.

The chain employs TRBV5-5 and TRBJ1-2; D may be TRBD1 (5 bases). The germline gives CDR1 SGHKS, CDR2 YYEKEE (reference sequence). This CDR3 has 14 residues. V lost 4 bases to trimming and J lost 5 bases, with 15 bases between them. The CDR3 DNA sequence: TGTGCCAGCAGCCCGACAGAGAGATATTATGGCTACACCTTC. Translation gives CASSPTERYYGYTF.

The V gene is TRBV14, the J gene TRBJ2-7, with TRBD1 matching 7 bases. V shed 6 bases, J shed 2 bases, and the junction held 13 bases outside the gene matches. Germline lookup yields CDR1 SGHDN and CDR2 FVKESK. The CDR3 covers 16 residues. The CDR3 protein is CASSPHYRGATYEQYF. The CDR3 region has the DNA TGTGCCAGCAGTCCACATTACAGGGGCGCGACCTACGAGCAGTACTTC.

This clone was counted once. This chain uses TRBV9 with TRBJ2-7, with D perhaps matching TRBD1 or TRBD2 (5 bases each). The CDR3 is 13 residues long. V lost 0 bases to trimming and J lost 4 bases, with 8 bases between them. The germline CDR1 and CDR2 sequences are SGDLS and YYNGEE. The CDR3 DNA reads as TGTGCCAGCAGCGTAGGGGACGGATACGAGCAGTACTTC. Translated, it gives CASSVGDGYEQYF. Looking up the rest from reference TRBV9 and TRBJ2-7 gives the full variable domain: DSGVTQTPKHLITATGQRVTLRCSPRSGDLSVYWYQQSLDQGLQFLIQYYNGEERAKGNILERFSAQQFPDLHSELNLSSLELGDSALYFCASSVGDGYEQYFGPGTRLTVT.

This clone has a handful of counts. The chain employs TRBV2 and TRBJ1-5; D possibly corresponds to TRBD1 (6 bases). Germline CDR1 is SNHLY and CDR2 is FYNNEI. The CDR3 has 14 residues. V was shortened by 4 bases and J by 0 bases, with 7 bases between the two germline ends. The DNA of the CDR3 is TGTGCCAGCAGTGGGACAGATAGCAATCAGCCCCAGCATTTT. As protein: CASSGTDSNQPQHF.

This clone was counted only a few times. CDR3 DNA sequence: TGTGCCAGCAGCTCGCTAGCGGGGGTCGGGGAGACCCAGTACTTC. It translates to CASSSLAGVGETQYF. This chain uses TRBV11-1 with TRBJ2-5, with 10 bases fitting TRBD2. Germline V lookup: CDR1 SGHAT, CDR2 FQDESV (reference sequence). The V and J ends lost 4 bases and 5 bases, in that order; junction bases with no gene match: 7. The CDR3 has 15 amino acids.

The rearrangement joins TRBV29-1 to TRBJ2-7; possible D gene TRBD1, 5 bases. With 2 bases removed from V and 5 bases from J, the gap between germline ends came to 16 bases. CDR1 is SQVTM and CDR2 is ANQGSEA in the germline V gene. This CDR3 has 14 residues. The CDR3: CSVEFQPGIDEQYF. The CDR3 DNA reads TGCAGCGTTGAATTTCAGCCAGGGATAGACGAGCAGTACTTC.

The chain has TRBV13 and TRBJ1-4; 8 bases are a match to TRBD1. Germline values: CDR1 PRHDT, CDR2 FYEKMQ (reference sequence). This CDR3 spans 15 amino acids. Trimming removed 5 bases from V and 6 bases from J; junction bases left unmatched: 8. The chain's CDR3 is CASSPRTGSDEKLFF. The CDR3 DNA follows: TGTGCCAGCAGCCCTAGGACAGGGTCGGATGAAAAACTGTTTTTT.

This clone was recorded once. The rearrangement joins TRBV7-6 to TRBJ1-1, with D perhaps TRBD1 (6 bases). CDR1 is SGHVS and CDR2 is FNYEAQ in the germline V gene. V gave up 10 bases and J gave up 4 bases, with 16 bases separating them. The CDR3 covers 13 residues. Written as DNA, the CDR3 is TGTGCCACAGCCCTTGGAGGGGGCACTGAAGCTTTCTTT. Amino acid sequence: CATALGGGTEAFF.

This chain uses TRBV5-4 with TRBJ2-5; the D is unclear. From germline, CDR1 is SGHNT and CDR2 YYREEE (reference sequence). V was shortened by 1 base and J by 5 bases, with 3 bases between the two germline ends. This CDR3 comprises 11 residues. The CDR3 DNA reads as TGTGCCAGCAGCTTGACGGAGACCCAGTACTTC. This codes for CASSLTETQYF. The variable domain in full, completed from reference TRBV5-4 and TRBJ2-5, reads ETGVTQSPTHLIKTRGQQVTLRCSSQSGHNTVSWYQQALGQGPQFIFQYYREEENGRGNFPPRFSGLQFPNYSSELNVNALELDDSALYLCASSLTETQYFGPGTRLLVL.